The present TCR beta chain was sequenced within a study of neurological immune-mediated disorders. Findings and limits, study-wide: Phylogenetically, 18 of 34 multiple sclerosis patients' repertoires fell into one related-CDR3 cluster, a possible signature. HTLV-1-associated myelopathy led in TCR clonal expansion, while multiple sclerosis ranked lowest, below healthy controls.

At least ten counts were recorded for this clonotype. The antigen is not known. With 1 base removed from V and 0 bases from J, the gap between germline ends came to 6 bases. Germline V gene data show CDR1 as SEHNR and CDR2 as FQNEAQ (reference sequence). This CDR3 contains 14 residues. The cDNA was synthesized by 5'RACE incorporating 10-nucleotide random UMIs. TCRdb independently ran MiXCR on the 5' RACE reads; one entry per CDR3 protein. Found here are 120,000 or so distinct CDR3 sequences, 3% to 3.5% of them singletons; the top ten hold over 1%. This chain joins TRBV7-9 and TRBJ1-1; D is unresolved. This TCR derives from a woman aged 30 to 39 with multiple sclerosis. Sequencing was done on a sample of PBMCs. The CDR3 DNA reads as TGTGCCAGCAGCTTAGACAAGTTGAACACTGAAGCTTTCTTT. Amino acids: CASSLDKLNTEAFF.